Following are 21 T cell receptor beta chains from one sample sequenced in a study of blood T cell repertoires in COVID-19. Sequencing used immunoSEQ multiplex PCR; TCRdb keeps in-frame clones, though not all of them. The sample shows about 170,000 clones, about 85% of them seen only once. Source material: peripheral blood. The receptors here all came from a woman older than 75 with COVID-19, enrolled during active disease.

The CDR3 sequence is CASRTPGHHSNQPQHF. CDR3 DNA sequence: TGTGCCAGCAGAACGCCGGGACATCATAGCAATCAGCCCCAGCATTTT. This chain connects TRBV28 to TRBJ1-5; tentative D call: TRBD1 (6 bases). CDR3 length: 16 residues. The germline gives CDR1 MDHEN, CDR2 SYDVKM. V was clipped by 6 bases and J by 0 bases, with 15 bases between them.

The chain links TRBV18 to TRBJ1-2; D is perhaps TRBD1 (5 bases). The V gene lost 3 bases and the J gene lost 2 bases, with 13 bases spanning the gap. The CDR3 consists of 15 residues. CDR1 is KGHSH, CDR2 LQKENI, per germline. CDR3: CASSPATEFNYGYTF. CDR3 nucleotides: TGTGCCAGCTCACCGGCGACAGAATTCAACTATGGCTACACCTTC.

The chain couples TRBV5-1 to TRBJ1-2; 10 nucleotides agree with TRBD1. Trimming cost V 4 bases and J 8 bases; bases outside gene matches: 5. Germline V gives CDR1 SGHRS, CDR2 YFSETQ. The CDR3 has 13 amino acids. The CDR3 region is CASSVGQGSGYTF. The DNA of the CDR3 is TGCGCCAGCAGCGTGGGACAGGGGTCCGGCTACACCTTC.

In nucleotides, the CDR3 is TGTGCCAGCAGCCCCCAGGGACTTCCCTACGAGCAGTACTTC. It yields the protein CASSPQGLPYEQYF. The J gene is TRBJ2-7, the V gene TRBV9; weak D call: TRBD2 (6 bases). The CDR3 is 14 amino acids. CDR1 is SGDLS, CDR2 YYNGEE, per germline. V dropped 4 bases and J dropped 2 bases, with 13 bases sitting between them.

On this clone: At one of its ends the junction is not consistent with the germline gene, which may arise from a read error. The chain's CDR3 is CASILEPGTSQETQYF. In nucleotides, the CDR3 is TGCGCCAGCATCTTGGAGCCCGGGACATCTCAAGAGACCCAGTACTTC. The chain recombines TRBV5-1 with TRBJ2-5; maybe TRBD1 (6 bases). This CDR3 spans 16 amino acids. The germline V gene has CDR1 SGHRS and CDR2 YFSETQ.

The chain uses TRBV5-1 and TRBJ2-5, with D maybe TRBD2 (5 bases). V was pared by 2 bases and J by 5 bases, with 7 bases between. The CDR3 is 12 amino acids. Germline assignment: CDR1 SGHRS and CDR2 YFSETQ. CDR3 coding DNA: TGCGCCAGCAGCTTTCGAGGGGAGACCCAGTACTTC. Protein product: CASSFRGETQYF.

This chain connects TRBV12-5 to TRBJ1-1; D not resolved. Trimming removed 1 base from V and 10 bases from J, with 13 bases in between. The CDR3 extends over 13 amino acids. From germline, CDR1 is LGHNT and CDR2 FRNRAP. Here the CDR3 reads CASGLGEVLGAFF. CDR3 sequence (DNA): TGTGCTAGTGGTTTGGGAGAGGTCCTCGGAGCTTTCTTT.

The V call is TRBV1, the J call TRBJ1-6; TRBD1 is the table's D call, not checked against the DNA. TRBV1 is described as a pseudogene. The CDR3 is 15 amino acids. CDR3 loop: CTSSQAFTGNSPLHF. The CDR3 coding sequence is TGCACCAGCAGCCAAGCCTTTACAGGGAATTCACCCCTCCACTTT.

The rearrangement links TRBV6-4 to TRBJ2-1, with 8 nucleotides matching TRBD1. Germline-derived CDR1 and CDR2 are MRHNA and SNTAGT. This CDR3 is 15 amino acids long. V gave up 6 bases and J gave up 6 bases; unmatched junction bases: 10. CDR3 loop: CASSPRDRRSNEQFF. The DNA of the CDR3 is TGTGCCAGCAGCCCCCGGGACAGGCGGTCCAATGAGCAGTTCTTC.

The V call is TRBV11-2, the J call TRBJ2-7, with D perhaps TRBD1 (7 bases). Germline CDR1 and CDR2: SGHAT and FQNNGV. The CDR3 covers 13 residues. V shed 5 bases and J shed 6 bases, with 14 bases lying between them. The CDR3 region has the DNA TGTGCCAGCAGCCGTGGGACAGCGGGCGAGCAGTACTTC. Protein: CASSRGTAGEQYF. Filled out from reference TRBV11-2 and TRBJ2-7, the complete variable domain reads EAGVAQSPRYKIIEKRQSVAFWCNPISGHATLYWYQQILGQGPKLLIQFQNNGVVDDSQLPKDRFSAERLKGVDSTLKIQPAKLEDSAVYLCASSRGTAGEQYFGPGTRLTVT.

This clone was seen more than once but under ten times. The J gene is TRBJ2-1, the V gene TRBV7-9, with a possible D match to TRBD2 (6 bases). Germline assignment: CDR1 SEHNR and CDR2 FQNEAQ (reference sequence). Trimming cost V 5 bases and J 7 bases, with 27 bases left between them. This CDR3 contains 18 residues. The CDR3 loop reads CASSPQPGQREWGNEQFF. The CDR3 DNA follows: TGTGCCAGCAGCCCCCAGCCGGGCCAACGGGAGTGGGGAAATGAGCAGTTCTTC.

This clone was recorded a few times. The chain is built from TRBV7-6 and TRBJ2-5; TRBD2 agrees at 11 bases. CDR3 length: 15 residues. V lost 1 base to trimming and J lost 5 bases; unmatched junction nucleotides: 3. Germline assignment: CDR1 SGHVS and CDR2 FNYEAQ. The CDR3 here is CASSLGPSGRETQYF. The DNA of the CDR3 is TGTGCCAGCAGCTTAGGACCTAGCGGGAGGGAGACCCAGTACTTC.

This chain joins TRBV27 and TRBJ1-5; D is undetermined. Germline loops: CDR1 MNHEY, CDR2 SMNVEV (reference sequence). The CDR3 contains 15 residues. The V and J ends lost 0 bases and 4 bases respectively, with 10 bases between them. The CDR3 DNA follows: TGTGCCAGCAGTTTATCTCGGGGATGGAATCAGCCCCAGCATTTT. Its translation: CASSLSRGWNQPQHF.

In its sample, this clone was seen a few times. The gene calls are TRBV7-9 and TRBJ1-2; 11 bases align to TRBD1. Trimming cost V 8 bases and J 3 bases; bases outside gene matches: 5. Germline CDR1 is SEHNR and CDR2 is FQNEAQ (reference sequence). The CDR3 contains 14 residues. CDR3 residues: CASSRTGGYYGYTF. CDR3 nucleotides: TGTGCCAGCTCCCGGACAGGGGGCTACTATGGCTACACCTTC.

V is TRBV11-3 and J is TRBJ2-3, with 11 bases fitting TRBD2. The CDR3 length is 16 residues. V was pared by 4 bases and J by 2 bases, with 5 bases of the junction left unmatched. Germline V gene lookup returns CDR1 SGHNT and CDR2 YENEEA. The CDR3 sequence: CASSWSSGGPTDTQYF. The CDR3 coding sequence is TGTGCCAGCAGCTGGTCTAGCGGGGGGCCCACAGATACGCAGTATTTT. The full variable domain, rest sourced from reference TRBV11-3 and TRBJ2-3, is EAGVVQSPRYKIIEKKQPVAFWCNPISGHNTLYWYLQNLGQGPELLIRYENEEAVDDSQLPKDRFSAERLKGVDSTLKIQPAELGDSAVYLCASSWSSGGPTDTQYFGPGTRLTVL.

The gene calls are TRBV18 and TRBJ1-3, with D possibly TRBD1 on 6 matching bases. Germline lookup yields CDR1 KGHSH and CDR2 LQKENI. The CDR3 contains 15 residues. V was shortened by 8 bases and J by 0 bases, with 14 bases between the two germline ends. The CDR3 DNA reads TGTGCCAGCATCGGGGGGGCCTCCTCTGGAAACACCATATATTTT. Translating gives CASIGGASSGNTIYF.

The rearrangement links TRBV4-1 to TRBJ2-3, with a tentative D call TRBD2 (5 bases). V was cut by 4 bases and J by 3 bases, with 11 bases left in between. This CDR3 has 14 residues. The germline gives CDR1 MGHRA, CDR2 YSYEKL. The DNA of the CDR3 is TGCGCCAGCAGCCGGACTGGGGAAACAGATACGCAGTATTTT. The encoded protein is CASSRTGETDTQYF.

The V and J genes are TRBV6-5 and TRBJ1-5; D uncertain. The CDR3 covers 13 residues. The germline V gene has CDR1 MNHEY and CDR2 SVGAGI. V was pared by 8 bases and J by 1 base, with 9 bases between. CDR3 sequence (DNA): TGTGCCAGCTGGGAGGGAAGCAATCAGCCCCAGCATTTT. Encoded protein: CASWEGSNQPQHF.

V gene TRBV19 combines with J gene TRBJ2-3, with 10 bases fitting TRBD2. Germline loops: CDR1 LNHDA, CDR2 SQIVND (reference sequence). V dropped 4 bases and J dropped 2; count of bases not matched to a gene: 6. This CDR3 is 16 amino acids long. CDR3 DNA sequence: TGTGCCAGTAGTAGCGGCCTAGCGGGGGTCACAGATACGCAGTATTTT. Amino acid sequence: CASSSGLAGVTDTQYF. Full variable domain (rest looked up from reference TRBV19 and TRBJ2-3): DGGITQSPKYLFRKEGQNVTLSCEQNLNHDAMYWYRQDPGQGLRLIYYSQIVNDFQKGDIAEGYSVSREKKESFPLTVTSAQKNPTAFYLCASSSGLAGVTDTQYFGPGTRLTVL.

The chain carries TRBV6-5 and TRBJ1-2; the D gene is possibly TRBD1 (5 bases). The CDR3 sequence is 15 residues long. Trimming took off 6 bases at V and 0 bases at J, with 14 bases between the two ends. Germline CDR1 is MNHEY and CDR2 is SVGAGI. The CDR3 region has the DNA TGTGCCAGCAGAGACGGGGGGGGAGCTAACTATGGCTACACCTTC. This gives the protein CASRDGGGANYGYTF.

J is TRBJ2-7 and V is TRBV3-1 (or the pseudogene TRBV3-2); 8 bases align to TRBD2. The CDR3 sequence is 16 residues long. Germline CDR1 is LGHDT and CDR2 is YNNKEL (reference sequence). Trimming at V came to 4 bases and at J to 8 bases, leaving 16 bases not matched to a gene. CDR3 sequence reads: CASSLRELGGGRKQYF. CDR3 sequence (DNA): TGTGCCAGCAGCCTACGTGAGCTCGGGGGGGGCCGAAAGCAGTACTTC.